A single sample is the source of the 3 T cell receptor beta chains below, sequenced in a study of T cells after yellow fever vaccination. TCRdb ran MiXCR on the 5' RACE reads and lists one entry per CDR3 protein. The repertoire holds under 300,000 distinct CDR3 sequences, roughly 7.2% seen once, with roughly 0.86% in the top ten. The sequencing here drew on CD4+ T cells sorted from PBMCs, taken 15 days after the yellow fever booster vaccination. Source of these receptors: a man in his thirties or forties who received the YFV17D yellow fever vaccine.

Only a few counts were recorded for this clonotype. The CDR3 DNA reads TGCGCCAGCTCTACCTCCGGGATCCAATACGGCTACACCTTC. This gives the protein CASSTSGIQYGYTF. The rearrangement uses TRBV5-1 and TRBJ1-2, with unresolved D. V was shortened by 7 bases and J by 8 bases, with 21 bases between the two germline ends. The CDR3 sequence is 14 residues long. Germline assignment: CDR1 SGHRS and CDR2 YFSETQ.

In its sample, this clonotype was seen many times. The chain employs TRBV11-2 and TRBJ1-1; 7 bases agree with TRBD1. The CDR3 has 13 residues. The V gene's germline CDR1 is SGHAT and CDR2 FQNNGV. V dropped 3 bases and J dropped 6; count of bases not matched to a gene: 4. This CDR3 reads CASSFDRVAEAFF. The CDR3 coding sequence is TGTGCCAGCAGCTTCGACAGGGTTGCTGAAGCTTTCTTT.

This clonotype was detected many times. The rearrangement joins TRBV5-1 to TRBJ2-1; TRBD2 matches at 7 bases. Trimming removed 0 bases from V and 0 bases from J; junction bases left unmatched: 3. The CDR3 extends over 16 amino acids. Germline assignment: CDR1 SGHRS and CDR2 YFSETQ. The CDR3 reads CASSLGREDSYNEQFF. For the CDR3, the DNA is TGCGCCAGCAGCTTGGGACGGGAGGACTCCTACAATGAGCAGTTCTTC. Variable domain in full (rest from reference TRBV5-1 and TRBJ2-1): KAGVTQTPRYLIKTRGQQVTLSCSPISGHRSVSWYQQTPGQGLQFLFEYFSETQRNKGNFPGRFSGRQFSNSRSEMNVSTLELGDSALYLCASSLGREDSYNEQFFGPGTRLTVL.